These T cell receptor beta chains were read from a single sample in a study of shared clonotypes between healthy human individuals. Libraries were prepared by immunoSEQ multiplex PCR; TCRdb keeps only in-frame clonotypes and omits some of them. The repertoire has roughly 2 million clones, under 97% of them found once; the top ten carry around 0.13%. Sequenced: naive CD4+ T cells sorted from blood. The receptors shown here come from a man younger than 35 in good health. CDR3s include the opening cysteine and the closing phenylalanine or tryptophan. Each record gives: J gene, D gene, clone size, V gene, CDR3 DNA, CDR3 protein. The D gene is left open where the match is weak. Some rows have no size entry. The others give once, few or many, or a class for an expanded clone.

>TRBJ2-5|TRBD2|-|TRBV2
TGTGCCAGCAGTGCTACTAGCGGGGGGCCAAGGGAGACCCAGTACTTC
CASSATSGGPRETQYF
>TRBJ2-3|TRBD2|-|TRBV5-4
TGTGCCAGCAGCCCGGGACTAGCGGGGGGTAGCACAGATACGCAGTATTTT
CASSPGLAGGSTDTQYF
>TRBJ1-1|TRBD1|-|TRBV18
TGTGCCAGCTCACCACAGAAGGGGGCGGGGAACACTGAAGCTTTCTTT
CASSPQKGAGNTEAFF
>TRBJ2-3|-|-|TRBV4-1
TGCGCCAGCCGGGGGGCTAGCACAGATACGCAGTATTTT
CASRGASTDTQYF
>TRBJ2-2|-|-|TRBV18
TGTGCCAGCTCCCAGCTACAAACGAACACCGGGGAGCTGTTTTTT
CASSQLQTNTGELFF
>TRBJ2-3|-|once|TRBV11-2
TGTGCCAGCAGCTTAGATGGGACCTACCTAGATACGCAGTATTTT
CASSLDGTYLDTQYF
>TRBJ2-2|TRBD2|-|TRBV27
TGTGCCAGCAGGAGACAAAGGACTAGCGGAGTAATCACCGGGGAGCTGTTTTTT
CASRRQRTSGVITGELFF
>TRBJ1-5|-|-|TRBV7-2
TGTGCCAGCAGCTCTAGTGTGAGTGGTCGGCAGCCCCAGCATTTT
CASSSSVSGRQPQHF
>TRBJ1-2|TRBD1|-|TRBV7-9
TGTGCCAGCAGCTTAGAGGCCTGGACAGGGGGCGCTCACTATGGCTACACCTTC
CASSLEAWTGGAHYGYTF
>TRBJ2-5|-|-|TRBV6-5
TGTGCCAGCAGTCGAAATAATCAAGAGACCCAGTACTTC
CASSRNNQETQYF
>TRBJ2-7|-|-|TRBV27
TGTGCCAGCAGTTCCACGGGACTGAATGGAAAGTACTTC
CASSSTGLNGKYF
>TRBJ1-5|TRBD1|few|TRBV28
TGTGCCAGCAACAAATACAGGGGCTCCCCCCAGCATTTT
CASNKYRGSPQHF
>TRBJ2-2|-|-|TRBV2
TGTGCCAGCAGTGACGCAGGGCTAGGATCCGGGGAGCTGTTTTTT
CASSDAGLGSGELFF
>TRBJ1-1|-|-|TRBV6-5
TGTGCCAGCAGTCCAAGGGGGGGGAACACTGAAGCTTTCTTT
CASSPRGGNTEAFF
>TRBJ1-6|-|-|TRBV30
TGTGCCTGGAGTGGACGGAGCTCCTATAATTCACCCCTCCACTTT
CAWSGRSSYNSPLHF
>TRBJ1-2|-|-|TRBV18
TGTGCCAGCTCACCACCGAAAGGGGGAGGCTACACCTTC
CASSPPKGGGYTF
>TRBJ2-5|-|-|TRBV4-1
TGCGCCAGCAGCCAAGAAGGGCGGCCGGGCCAAGAGACCCAGTACTTC
CASSQEGRPGQETQYF
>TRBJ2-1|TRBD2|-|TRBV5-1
TGCGCCAGCAGCCTCCAAGCGGGAGAATCCTACAATGAGCAGTTCTTC
CASSLQAGESYNEQFF
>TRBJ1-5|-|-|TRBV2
TGTGCCAGCAGTTCCGGGACATATCAGCCCCAGCATTTT
CASSSGTYQPQHF
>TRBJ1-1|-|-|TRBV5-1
TGCGCCAGCAGCGAACAGGGTACTGAAGCTTTCTTT
CASSEQGTEAFF
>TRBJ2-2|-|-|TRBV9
TGTGCCAGCAGCGTAGAGCAATACACCGGGGAGCTGTTTTTT
CASSVEQYTGELFF
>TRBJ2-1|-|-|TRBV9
TGTGCCAGCGGAGGGGGAGACGGAAGCAATGAGCAGTTCTTC
CASGGGDGSNEQFF
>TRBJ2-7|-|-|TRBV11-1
TGTGCCAGCAGCTTTGACAGGTCCAACTACGAGCAGTACTTC
CASSFDRSNYEQYF
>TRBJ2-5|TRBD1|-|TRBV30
TGTGCCTGGAGTGTTGGGGACAGGCGACAAGAGACCCAGTACTTC
CAWSVGDRRQETQYF
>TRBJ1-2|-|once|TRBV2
TGTGCCAGCAGTGATTTGGGTCGGAACTATGGCTACACCTTC
CASSDLGRNYGYTF
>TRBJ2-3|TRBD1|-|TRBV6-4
TGTGCCAGCAGTGAATCAGGGGGATATATTAATACGCAGTATTTT
CASSESGGYINTQYF
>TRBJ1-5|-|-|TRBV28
TGTGCCAGCAGATCAGGTAATAGCAATCAGCCCCAGCATTTT
CASRSGNSNQPQHF
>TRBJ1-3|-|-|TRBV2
TGTGCCAGCAGTGAAGCGCCCTACCGGGGGGCTGGGGGCACCATATATTTT
CASSEAPYRGAGGTIYF
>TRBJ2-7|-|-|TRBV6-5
TGTGCCAGCAGTTACGCCCGGGGCGCGTACGAGCAGTACTTC
CASSYARGAYEQYF
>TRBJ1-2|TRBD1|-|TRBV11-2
TGTGCCAGCAGCCCGCGCCCTATAGCCGGGACAGGGTCGAATGGCTACACCTTC
CASSPRPIAGTGSNGYTF
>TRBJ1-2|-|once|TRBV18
TGTGCCAGCTCCCCGCAAGACTATGGCTACACCTTC
CASSPQDYGYTF
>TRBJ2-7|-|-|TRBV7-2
TGTGCCAGCAGCTTAGCCAGGGTCGACGAGCAGTACTTC
CASSLARVDEQYF